This T cell receptor (beta chain) was sequenced during a study of T cells in localized non-small cell lung cancer. The germline V and J ends were trimmed by 0 bases and 6 bases, with 8 bases remaining between them. The germline V gene has CDR1 MRHNA and CDR2 SNTAGT. The CDR3 contains 14 residues. Findings and caveats of the study: Peak T cell clonality was found in uninvolved adjacent lung, exceeding tumor.

As for this clone: What it recognizes is unknown.

Only in-frame clones appear in the TCRdb table, and some are missing; sequencing was by immunoSEQ multiplex PCR. The table has around 20,000 clones, around four fifths seen once. Sequencing was performed on peripheral blood, taken before any cancer treatment. This TCR was sampled from a female donor older than 55 with stage I lung adenocarcinoma. The chain combines TRBV6-4 with TRBJ2-2; no clear D gene. The CDR3 coding sequence is TGTGCCAGCAGTGACTCGATCGAGGCCGGGGAGCTGTTTTTT. Its protein is CASSDSIEAGELFF.